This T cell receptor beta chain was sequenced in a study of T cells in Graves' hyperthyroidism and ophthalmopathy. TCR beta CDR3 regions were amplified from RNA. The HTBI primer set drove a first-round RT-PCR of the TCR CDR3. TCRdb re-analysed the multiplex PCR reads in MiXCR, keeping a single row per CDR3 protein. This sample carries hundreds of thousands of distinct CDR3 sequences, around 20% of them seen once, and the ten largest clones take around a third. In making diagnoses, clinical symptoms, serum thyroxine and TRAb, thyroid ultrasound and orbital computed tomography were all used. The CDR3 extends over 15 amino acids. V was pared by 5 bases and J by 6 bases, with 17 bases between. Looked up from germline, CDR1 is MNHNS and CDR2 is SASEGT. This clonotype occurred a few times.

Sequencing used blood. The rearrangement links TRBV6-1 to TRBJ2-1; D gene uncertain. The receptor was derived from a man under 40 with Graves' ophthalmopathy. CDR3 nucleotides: TGTGCCAGCAGTCGCCCCGGCCCCTCGGGCAATGAGCAGTTCTTC. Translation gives CASSRPGPSGNEQFF.